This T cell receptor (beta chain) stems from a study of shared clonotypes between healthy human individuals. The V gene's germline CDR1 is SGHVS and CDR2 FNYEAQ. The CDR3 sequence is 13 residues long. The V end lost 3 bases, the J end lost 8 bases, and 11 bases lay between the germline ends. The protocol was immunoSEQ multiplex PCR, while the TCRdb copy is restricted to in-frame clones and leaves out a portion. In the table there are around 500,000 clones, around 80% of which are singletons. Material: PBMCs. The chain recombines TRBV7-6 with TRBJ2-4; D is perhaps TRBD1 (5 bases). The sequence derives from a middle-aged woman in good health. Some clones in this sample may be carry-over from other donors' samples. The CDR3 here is CASSLGREYIQYF. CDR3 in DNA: TGTGCCAGCAGCTTGGGCAGGGAATACATTCAGTACTTC.